In its sample, the clone carrying this TCR beta chain was seen many times. Germline V gene sequence: CDR1 GTSNPN, CDR2 SVGIG (reference sequence). This CDR3 is built from 11 residues. The sample originates from a study of T cell repertoires in cytomegalovirus infection. MiXCR, run by TCRdb on the reads, gives a single entry per CDR3 protein. The table has tens of thousands of distinct CDR3 sequences, roughly 3.7% seen once; the top ten hold 3.5% to 6%. This chain uses TRBV30 with TRBJ2-5, with TRBD1 identical over 7 bases. The clonotype was recovered from a human donor in good health (CMV status not recorded). Some clones in this sample may be carry-over from other donors' samples. Sequenced sample: PBMCs. CDR3 loop: CAGQKQETQYF. In nucleotides, the CDR3 is TGTGCGGGACAGAAACAAGAGACCCAGTACTTC.